A selection of T cell receptor beta chains follows, all from one sample in a study of beta chain features in type 1 diabetes. The data were produced by immunoSEQ multiplex PCR, yet TCRdb's version contains in-frame clones alone and is incomplete. The sample lists 900,000 or so clones, around a sixth occurring once. Sequencing used naive CD4+ T cells from blood. The origin of the receptors is a woman between 18 and 29 years old in good health. Both conserved end residues are part of each CDR3. D genes are given only for firm matches. Rows give clone size only sometimes, using once, few, many, or a class for an expanded clone.

CDR3nt: TGTGCCAGCTCCGGTTTCGTTTTGGCCCCTGGACCCTATGGCTACACCTTC
CDR3aa: CASSGFVLAPGPYGYTF
d_gene: NA
len: 17
j_gene: TRBJ1-2
abundance: few
v_gene: TRBV18

CDR3nt: TGTGCCAGCAGTTACTCCCCAGGGGGCGCGCATGGCTACACCTTC
CDR3aa: CASSYSPGGAHGYTF
d_gene: TRBD1
len: 15
j_gene: TRBJ1-2
abundance: NA
v_gene: TRBV6-6

CDR3nt: TGTGCCAGCTCACAGAATAGCGGATCCTACAATGAGCAGTTCTTC
CDR3aa: CASSQNSGSYNEQFF
d_gene: NA
len: 15
j_gene: TRBJ2-1
abundance: few
v_gene: TRBV18

CDR3nt: TGTGCCAGCAGTTTGCCACTTTATAACACTGAAGCTTTCTTT
CDR3aa: CASSLPLYNTEAFF
d_gene: NA
len: 14
j_gene: TRBJ1-1
abundance: NA
v_gene: TRBV28

CDR3nt: TGTGCTAGTGGTTCCCCGTCGGTGGGACAGAAGCAGTTCTTC
CDR3aa: CASGSPSVGQKQFF
d_gene: TRBD1
len: 14
j_gene: TRBJ2-1
abundance: NA
v_gene: TRBV12-5

CDR3nt: TGTGCCAGCAGTTACTCTTGGTCTGACTCCTACGAGCAGTACTTC
CDR3aa: CASSYSWSDSYEQYF
d_gene: NA
len: 15
j_gene: TRBJ2-7
abundance: NA
v_gene: TRBV6-6

CDR3nt: TGTGCCAGCAGCCAAGGGGGAGCGGGAGATGAGCAGTTCTTC
CDR3aa: CASSQGGAGDEQFF
d_gene: TRBD2
len: 14
j_gene: TRBJ2-1
abundance: few
v_gene: TRBV4-2

CDR3nt: TGTGCCAGCAGCTTATTGCTAGCTTCCTACAATGAGCAGTTCTTC
CDR3aa: CASSLLLASYNEQFF
d_gene: NA
len: 15
j_gene: TRBJ2-1
abundance: NA
v_gene: TRBV7-9

CDR3nt: TGTGCCAGCAGCCTGAGTCAAGTTACGTTTTACGAGCAGTACTTC
CDR3aa: CASSLSQVTFYEQYF
d_gene: NA
len: 15
j_gene: TRBJ2-7
abundance: NA
v_gene: TRBV6-5

CDR3nt: TGTGCCAGCACCCCCGTGCTAGCGTTAAATGAGCAGTTCTTC
CDR3aa: CASTPVLALNEQFF
d_gene: NA
len: 14
j_gene: TRBJ2-1
abundance: NA
v_gene: TRBV6-6

CDR3nt: TGTGCCAGCAGTTATCCCAATGAAAAACTGTTTTTT
CDR3aa: CASSYPNEKLFF
d_gene: NA
len: 12
j_gene: TRBJ1-4
abundance: NA
v_gene: TRBV6-6

CDR3nt: TGTGCCAGCAGCTTTGAACCAGCGGAGACCCAGTACTTC
CDR3aa: CASSFEPAETQYF
d_gene: NA
len: 13
j_gene: TRBJ2-5
abundance: NA
v_gene: TRBV5-4

CDR3nt: TGTGCCAGCAGCTTAACTAGCGGGAAGAACTACGAGCAGTACTTC
CDR3aa: CASSLTSGKNYEQYF
d_gene: TRBD2
len: 15
j_gene: TRBJ2-7
abundance: NA
v_gene: TRBV7-2

CDR3nt: TGTGCCAGCAGCCCGTACACCGGGGAGCTGTTTTTT
CDR3aa: CASSPYTGELFF
d_gene: NA
len: 12
j_gene: TRBJ2-2
abundance: NA
v_gene: TRBV7-8

CDR3nt: TGTGCCAGCAGCCGAGGGGGGGTGAATTCACCCCTCCACTTT
CDR3aa: CASSRGGVNSPLHF
d_gene: NA
len: 14
j_gene: TRBJ1-6
abundance: NA
v_gene: TRBV27